A single sample is the source of the 22 T cell receptor beta chains below, sequenced in a study of T cell clonotyping in hematopoietic cell transplantation. Produced via immunoSEQ multiplex PCR; TCRdb's table is partial and in-frame only. The sample contains 14,000 or so clones, 90% to 95% of which appear only once. The sequenced sample was PBMCs, obtained 30 days after allogeneic stem cell transplant. Source of these receptors: a male patient aged 55 to 69 who had an allogeneic stem cell transplant from an unrelated donor, so the T cells may come from the graft donor. Some clones in this sample may be carry-over from other donors' samples.

This clone was picked up one time. The genes are TRBV27 and TRBJ2-7; 7 positions agree with TRBD1. The CDR3 runs to 16 residues. Germline V gene lookup returns CDR1 MNHEY and CDR2 SMNVEV (reference sequence). J lost 6 bases, V lost 5 bases, and 16 bases had no gene match. DNA for the CDR3: TGTGCCAGCAGTCTGATGACCGGGACAGTCAAGGGCGAGCAGTACTTC. Translating it yields CASSLMTGTVKGEQYF.

The rearrangement uses TRBV10-3 and TRBJ1-6; the D gene is possibly TRBD1 (6 bases). The germline V gene has CDR1 ENHRY and CDR2 SYGVKD. The CDR3 has 14 amino acids. Trimming stripped 3 bases from V and 7 bases from J, with 10 bases between. In DNA form, the CDR3 reads TGTGCCATCAGTGATCGACAGGAAAATTCACCCCTCCACTTT. Encoded protein: CAISDRQENSPLHF.

V usage is TRBV19 and J usage is TRBJ1-4, with TRBD1 identical over 7 bases. V was clipped by 6 bases and J by 7 bases; unmatched bases: 17. The V gene's germline CDR1 is LNHDA and CDR2 SQIVND (reference sequence). The length of the CDR3 is 17 residues. The chain's CDR3 is CASSPTGAGGVGEKLFF. DNA for the CDR3: TGTGCCAGTAGCCCAACCGGGGCAGGGGGGGTAGGTGAAAAACTGTTTTTT. The variable domain in full, with the rest retrieved from reference TRBV19 and TRBJ1-4, is DGGITQSPKYLFRKEGQNVTLSCEQNLNHDAMYWYRQDPGQGLRLIYYSQIVNDFQKGDIAEGYSVSREKKESFPLTVTSAQKNPTAFYLCASSPTGAGGVGEKLFFGSGTQLSVL.

This sequence joins TRBV5-4 and TRBJ1-2; TRBD1 agrees at 7 bases. Germline V gene sequence: CDR1 SGHNT, CDR2 YYREEE (reference sequence). The CDR3 runs to 16 residues. The trim removed 0 bases at V and 7 bases at J, leaving 12 bases unmatched. The CDR3 region is CASSLATGRGNGGYTF. The CDR3 nucleotides read TGTGCCAGCAGCTTGGCGACAGGGAGGGGAAATGGTGGCTACACCTTC. The full variable domain, rest sourced from reference TRBV5-4 and TRBJ1-2, is ETGVTQSPTHLIKTRGQQVTLRCSSQSGHNTVSWYQQALGQGPQFIFQYYREEENGRGNFPPRFSGLQFPNYSSELNVNALELDDSALYLCASSLATGRGNGGYTFGSGTRLTVV.

The V and J genes are TRBV2 and TRBJ2-5, with no clear D. V was cut by 3 bases and J by 3 bases, with 8 bases left in between. Germline V gene data show CDR1 as SNHLY and CDR2 as FYNNEI. The CDR3 extends over 13 amino acids. The CDR3 region is CASSDLWEETQYF. The CDR3 bases are TGTGCCAGCAGTGATCTCTGGGAAGAGACCCAGTACTTC.

The V and J genes are TRBV5-8 and TRBJ2-1; D gene ambiguous. V lost 2 bases, J lost 4 bases, and 7 bases lay in between. In germline, CDR1 is SGHTS, CDR2 YDEGEE. There are 13 residues in the CDR3. The CDR3 bases are TGTGCCAGCAGCTTCGAACTTTACAATGAGCAGTTCTTC. Translation gives CASSFELYNEQFF.

This chain connects TRBV6-5 to TRBJ1-1; D possibly corresponds to TRBD1 (6 bases). V was cut by 7 bases and J by 1 base, with 13 bases left in between. In germline, CDR1 is MNHEY, CDR2 SVGAGI. The CDR3 extends over 14 amino acids. This CDR3 is CASMQGIANTEAFF. The CDR3 DNA reads as TGTGCCAGCATGCAGGGGATAGCGAACACTGAAGCTTTCTTT.

This rearrangement joins TRBV19 to TRBJ2-5, with D possibly being TRBD2 (5 bases). V was pared by 6 bases and J by 0 bases, with 8 bases between. From germline, CDR1 is LNHDA and CDR2 SQIVND (reference sequence). This CDR3 has 13 residues. The CDR3 bases are TGTGCCAGTAGCCTAGCCCACCAAGAGACCCAGTACTTC. As protein: CASSLAHQETQYF. The variable domain in full, completed from reference TRBV19 and TRBJ2-5, reads DGGITQSPKYLFRKEGQNVTLSCEQNLNHDAMYWYRQDPGQGLRLIYYSQIVNDFQKGDIAEGYSVSREKKESFPLTVTSAQKNPTAFYLCASSLAHQETQYFGPGTRLLVL.

V is TRBV6-1 and J is TRBJ1-1, with TRBD1 as a possible D gene (5 bases). This CDR3 is 14 amino acids long. The germline CDR1 and CDR2 sequences are MNHNS and SASEGT. Trimming stripped 8 bases from V and 1 base from J, with 14 bases between. The CDR3 DNA follows: TGTGCCAGCGACCTCCGGGGACGGAACACTGAAGCTTTCTTT. Protein sequence: CASDLRGRNTEAFF.

This clone was observed once. J is TRBJ1-1 and V is TRBV9; D ambiguous. Trimming removed 4 bases at V and 1 base at J, with 14 bases between. The germline gives CDR1 SGDLS, CDR2 YYNGEE. The CDR3 has 15 amino acids. The chain's CDR3 is CASSPEEGWNTEAFF. The DNA of the CDR3 is TGTGCCAGCAGCCCAGAGGAGGGATGGAACACTGAAGCTTTCTTT.

This rearrangement joins TRBV6-5 to TRBJ1-2, with a weak D call TRBD1 (5 bases). CDR1 and CDR2 from the germline V gene are MNHEY and SVGAGI. The CDR3 is 14 amino acids. With 7 bases removed from V and 1 base from J, the gap between germline ends came to 13 bases. The CDR3 DNA sequence: TGTGCCAGCATCCAGGGACGGGGTAACTATGGCTACACCTTC. Its translation: CASIQGRGNYGYTF.

V is TRBV5-4 and J is TRBJ2-7; weak D call: TRBD2 (7 bases). V dropped 1 base and J dropped 7 bases, with 15 bases sitting between them. CDR1 is SGHNT, CDR2 YYREEE, per germline (reference sequence). This CDR3 region has 14 residues. The CDR3 DNA follows: TGTGCCAGCAGCTTGCGGGGGGCTCCGAGGGAGCAGTACTTC. Protein: CASSLRGAPREQYF.

The chain joins TRBV4-1 to TRBJ1-1; D not certain. The CDR3 is made up of 12 amino acids. The germline V gene encodes CDR1 MGHRA and CDR2 YSYEKL. V was cut by 1 base and J by 3 bases, with 3 bases left in between. CDR3 amino acids: CASSQGYTEAFF. Here the CDR3 DNA reads TGCGCCAGCAGCCAAGGGTACACTGAAGCTTTCTTT.

The chain combines TRBV7-3 with TRBJ1-3; no clear D gene. The CDR3 has 14 residues. CDR1 SGHTA and CDR2 FQGTGA come from the germline V gene. The ends were cut back, 4 bases at V and 1 base at J, with 8 bases in the middle. The CDR3 spells CASSSSGSGNTIYF. The CDR3 bases are TGTGCCAGCAGCTCAAGCGGATCTGGAAACACCATATATTTT.

The gene calls are TRBV19 and TRBJ2-1; D might be TRBD1 (5 bases). CDR1 is LNHDA, CDR2 SQIVND, per germline (reference sequence). Trimming stripped 3 bases from V and 4 bases from J, with 13 bases between. The CDR3 runs 15 residues. This chain's CDR3 is CASSIGQGSYNEQFF. The CDR3 coding sequence is TGTGCCAGTAGTATCGGGCAGGGTTCGTACAATGAGCAGTTCTTC.

This clone came up once. This chain uses TRBV19 with TRBJ2-7, with TRBD2 matching 9 bases. The CDR3 is 16 amino acids. Looked up from germline, CDR1 is LNHDA and CDR2 is SQIVND (reference sequence). V was pared by 5 bases and J by 2 bases, with 10 bases of the junction left unmatched. For the CDR3, the DNA is TGTGCCAGTAGTCCTATGCGGGGGGGCGGAACCTACGAGCAGTACTTC. Amino acid sequence: CASSPMRGGGTYEQYF.

This chain uses TRBV19 with TRBJ1-5, with D unclear. The CDR3 is 14 residues long. Trimming removed 8 bases at V and 5 bases at J, with 16 bases between. The germline CDR1 and CDR2 sequences are LNHDA and SQIVND (reference sequence). The CDR3 DNA is TGTGCCAGTGGGGTCGGAAGCCGGTATCAGCCCCAGCATTTT. Its translation: CASGVGSRYQPQHF.

The rearrangement uses TRBV29-1 and TRBJ1-1; D uncertain. V lost 4 bases and J 7 bases, leaving 10 bases between the germline ends. Germline V gives CDR1 SQVTM, CDR2 ANQGSEA. The CDR3 contains 11 residues. This chain's CDR3 is CSVVAQIEAFF. The DNA of the CDR3 is TGCAGCGTTGTGGCTCAGATTGAAGCTTTCTTT.

The gene calls are TRBV19 and TRBJ1-1, with D uncertain. V was pared by 0 bases and J by 8 bases, with 10 bases between. The CDR3 consists of 13 residues. Germline V gene lookup returns CDR1 LNHDA and CDR2 SQIVND (reference sequence). CDR3 coding DNA: TGTGCCAGTAGTATAGAGGGCCACGGAGAAGCTTTCTTT. Protein product: CASSIEGHGEAFF.

This clone is a singleton in its sample. The J gene is TRBJ1-6, the V gene TRBV28; D is unclear. The V end lost 6 bases, the J end lost 10 bases, and 13 bases lay between the germline ends. The CDR3 runs 13 residues. Per germline, CDR1 MDHEN and CDR2 SYDVKM. DNA of the CDR3: TGTGCCAGCAGACCCGGGTTGCGGTCACCCCTCCACTTT. Translating it yields CASRPGLRSPLHF.

The rearrangement joins TRBV18 to TRBJ2-2, with a weak D call TRBD1 (6 bases). This CDR3 has 16 residues. Between the trimmed V and J ends, which lost 0 bases and 3 bases, there was a span of 11 bases. CDR1 is KGHSH and CDR2 is LQKENI in the germline V gene. CDR3 sequence reads: CASSPPSRGDTGELFF. For the CDR3, the DNA is TGTGCCAGCTCACCACCGTCCAGGGGCGACACCGGGGAGCTGTTTTTT.

The chain uses TRBV27 and TRBJ1-5; D remains ambiguous. Germline V lookup: CDR1 MNHEY, CDR2 SMNVEV (reference sequence). This CDR3 has 13 amino acids. V was trimmed by 3 bases and J by 5 bases, leaving 8 bases between them. In DNA, the CDR3 is TGTGCCAGCAGTTTGTGGCGTGATCAGCCCCAGCATTTT. Translating it yields CASSLWRDQPQHF.